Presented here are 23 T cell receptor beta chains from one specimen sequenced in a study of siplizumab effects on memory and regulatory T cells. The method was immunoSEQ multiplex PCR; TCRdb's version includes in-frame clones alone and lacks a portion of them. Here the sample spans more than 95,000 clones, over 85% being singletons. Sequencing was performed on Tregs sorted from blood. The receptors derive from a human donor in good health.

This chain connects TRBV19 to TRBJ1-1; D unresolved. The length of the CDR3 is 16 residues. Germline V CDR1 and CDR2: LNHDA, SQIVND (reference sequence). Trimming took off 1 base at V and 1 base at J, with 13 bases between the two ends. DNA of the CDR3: TGTGCCAGTAGTATAGTTGCAGTCCTCGCGAACACTGAAGCTTTCTTT. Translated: CASSIVAVLANTEAFF.

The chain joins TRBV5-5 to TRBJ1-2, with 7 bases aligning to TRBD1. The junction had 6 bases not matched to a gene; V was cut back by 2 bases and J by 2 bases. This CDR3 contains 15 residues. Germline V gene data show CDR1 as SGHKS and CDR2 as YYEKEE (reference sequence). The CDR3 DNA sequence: TGTGCCAGCAGCTTATACGAGACAGGGAACTATGGCTACACCTTC. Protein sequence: CASSLYETGNYGYTF.

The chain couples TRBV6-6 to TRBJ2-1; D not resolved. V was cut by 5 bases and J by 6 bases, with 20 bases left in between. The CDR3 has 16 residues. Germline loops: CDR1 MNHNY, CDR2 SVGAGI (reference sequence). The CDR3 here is CASSPLQGFVSNEQFF. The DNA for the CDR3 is TGTGCCAGCAGTCCTCTTCAAGGTTTCGTTTCCAATGAGCAGTTCTTC.

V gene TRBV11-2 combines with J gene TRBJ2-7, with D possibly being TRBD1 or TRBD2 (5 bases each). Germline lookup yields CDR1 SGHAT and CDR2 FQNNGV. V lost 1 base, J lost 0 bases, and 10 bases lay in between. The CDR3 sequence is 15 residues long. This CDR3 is CASSLGGRGSYEQYF. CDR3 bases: TGTGCCAGCAGCTTAGGGGGACGGGGCTCCTACGAGCAGTACTTC.

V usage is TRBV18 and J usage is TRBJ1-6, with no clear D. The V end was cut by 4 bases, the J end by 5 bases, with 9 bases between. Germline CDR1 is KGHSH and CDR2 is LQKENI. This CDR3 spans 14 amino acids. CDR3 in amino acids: CASSLTRDNSPLHF. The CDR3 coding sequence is TGTGCCAGCTCACTCACTCGAGATAATTCACCCCTCCACTTT. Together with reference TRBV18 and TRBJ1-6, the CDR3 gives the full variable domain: NAGVMQNPRHLVRRRGQEARLRCSPMKGHSHVYWYRQLPEEGLKFMVYLQKENIIDESGMPKERFSAEFPKEGPSILRIQQVVRGDSAAYFCASSLTRDNSPLHFGNGTRLTVT.

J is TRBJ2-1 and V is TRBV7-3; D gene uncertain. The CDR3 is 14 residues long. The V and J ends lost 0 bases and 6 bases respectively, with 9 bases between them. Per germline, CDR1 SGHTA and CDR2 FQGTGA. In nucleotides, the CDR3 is TGTGCCAGCAGCTTAACATCCGGGTTCAATGAGCAGTTCTTC. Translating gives CASSLTSGFNEQFF. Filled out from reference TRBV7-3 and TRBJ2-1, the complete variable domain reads GAGVSQTPSNKVTEKGKYVELRCDPISGHTALYWYRQSLGQGPEFLIYFQGTGAADDSGLPNDRFFAVRPEGSVSTLKIQRTERGDSAVYLCASSLTSGFNEQFFGPGTRLTVL.

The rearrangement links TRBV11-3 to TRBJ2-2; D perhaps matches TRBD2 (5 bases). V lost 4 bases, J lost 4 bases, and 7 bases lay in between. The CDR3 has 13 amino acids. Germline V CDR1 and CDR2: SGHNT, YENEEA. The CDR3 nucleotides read TGTGCCAGCAGCTGGACTGTCACCGGGGAGCTGTTTTTT. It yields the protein CASSWTVTGELFF.

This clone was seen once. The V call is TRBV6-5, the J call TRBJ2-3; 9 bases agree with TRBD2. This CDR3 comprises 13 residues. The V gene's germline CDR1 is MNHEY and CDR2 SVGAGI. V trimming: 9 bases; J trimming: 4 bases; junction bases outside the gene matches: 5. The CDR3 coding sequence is TGTGCCAGTAGCGGGAGTTACCCAGATACGCAGTATTTT. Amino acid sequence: CASSGSYPDTQYF.

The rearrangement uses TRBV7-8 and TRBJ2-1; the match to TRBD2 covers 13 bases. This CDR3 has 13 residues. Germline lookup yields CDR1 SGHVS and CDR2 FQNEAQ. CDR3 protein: CAILAGGLNEQFF. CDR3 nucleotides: TGTGCGATACTAGCGGGAGGGCTCAATGAGCAGTTCTTC. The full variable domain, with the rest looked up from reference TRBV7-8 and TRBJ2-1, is GAGVSQSPRYKVAKRGQDVALRCDPISGHVSLFWYQQALGQGPEFLTYFQNEAQLDKSGLPSDRFFAERPEGSVSTLKIQRTQQEDSAVYLCAILAGGLNEQFFGPGTRLTVL.

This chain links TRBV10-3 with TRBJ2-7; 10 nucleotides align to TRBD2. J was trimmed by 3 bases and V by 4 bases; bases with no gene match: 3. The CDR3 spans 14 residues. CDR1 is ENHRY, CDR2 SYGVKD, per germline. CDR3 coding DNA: TGTGCCATCAGTGGGACTAGCGGCGGCTACGAGCAGTACTTC. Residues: CAISGTSGGYEQYF.

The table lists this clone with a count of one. The CDR3 reads CASSPSTNTGELFF. In DNA, the CDR3 is TGTGCCAGCAGCCCGAGTACGAACACCGGGGAGCTGTTTTTT. The rearrangement joins TRBV5-4 to TRBJ2-2; no clear D gene. CDR1 SGHNT and CDR2 YYREEE come from the germline V gene (reference sequence). V lost 4 bases and J 0 bases, leaving 7 bases between the germline ends. CDR3 length equals 14 residues.

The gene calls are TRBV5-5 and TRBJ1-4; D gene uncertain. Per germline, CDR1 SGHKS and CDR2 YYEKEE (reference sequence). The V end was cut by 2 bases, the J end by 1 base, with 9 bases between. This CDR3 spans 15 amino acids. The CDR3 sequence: CASSFQPGTNEKLFF. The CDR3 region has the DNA TGTGCCAGCAGCTTCCAACCCGGAACTAATGAAAAACTGTTTTTT.

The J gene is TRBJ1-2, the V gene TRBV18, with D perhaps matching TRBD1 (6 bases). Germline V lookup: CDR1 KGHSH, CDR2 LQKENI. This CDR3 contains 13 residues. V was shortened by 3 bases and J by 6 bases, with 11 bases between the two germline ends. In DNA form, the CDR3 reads TGTGCCAGCTCACCTAACAGGGTCGATGGCTACACCTTC. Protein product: CASSPNRVDGYTF.

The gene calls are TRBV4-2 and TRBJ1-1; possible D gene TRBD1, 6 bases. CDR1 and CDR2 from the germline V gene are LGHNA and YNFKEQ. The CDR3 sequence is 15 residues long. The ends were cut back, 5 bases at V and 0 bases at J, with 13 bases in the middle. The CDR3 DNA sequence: TGTGCCAGCAGCAGAGGACAGTTGTTGAACACTGAAGCTTTCTTT. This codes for CASSRGQLLNTEAFF.

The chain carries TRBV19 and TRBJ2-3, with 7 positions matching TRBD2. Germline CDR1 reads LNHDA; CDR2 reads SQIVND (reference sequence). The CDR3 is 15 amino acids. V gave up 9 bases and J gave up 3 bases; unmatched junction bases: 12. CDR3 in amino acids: CASTRRGDGTDTQYF. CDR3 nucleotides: TGTGCCAGCACCCGACGGGGGGACGGGACAGATACGCAGTATTTT.

In DNA, the CDR3 is TGTGCCAGCAACCCGCAGCCCGGTCATACGCAGTATTTT. Translating it yields CASNPQPGHTQYF. The J gene is TRBJ2-3, the V gene TRBV7-2; D not resolved. Germline-derived CDR1 and CDR2 are SGHTA and FQGNSA. The CDR3 extends over 13 amino acids. V lost 7 bases, J lost 7 bases, and 15 bases lay in between.

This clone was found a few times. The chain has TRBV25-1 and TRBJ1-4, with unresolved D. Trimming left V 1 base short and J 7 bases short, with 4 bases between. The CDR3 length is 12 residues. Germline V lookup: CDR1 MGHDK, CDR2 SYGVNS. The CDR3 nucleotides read TGTGCCAGCAGTGAATCTCGTGAAAAACTGTTTTTT. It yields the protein CASSESREKLFF.

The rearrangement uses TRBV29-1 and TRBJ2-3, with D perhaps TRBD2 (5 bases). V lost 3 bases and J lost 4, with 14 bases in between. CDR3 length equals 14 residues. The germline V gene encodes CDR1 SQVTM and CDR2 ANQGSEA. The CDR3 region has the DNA TGCAGCGTTGATAACTTGCGGGTCGCAGATACGCAGTATTTT. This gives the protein CSVDNLRVADTQYF.

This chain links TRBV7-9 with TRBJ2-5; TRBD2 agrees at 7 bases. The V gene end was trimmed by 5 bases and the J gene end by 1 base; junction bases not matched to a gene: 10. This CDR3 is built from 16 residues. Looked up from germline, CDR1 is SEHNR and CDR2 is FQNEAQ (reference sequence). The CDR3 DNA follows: TGTGCCAGCAGCCCCCGGCTAGCGGCACTCCAAGAGACCCAGTACTTC. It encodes CASSPRLAALQETQYF. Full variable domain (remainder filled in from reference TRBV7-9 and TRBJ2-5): DTGVSQNPRHKITKRGQNVTFRCDPISEHNRLYWYRQTLGQGPEFLTYFQNEAQLEKSRLLSDRFSAERPKGSFSTLEIQRTEQGDSAMYLCASSPRLAALQETQYFGPGTRLLVL.

The CDR3 protein is CASSSQGGEETQYF. The CDR3 DNA is TGTGCCAGCAGCTCTCAGGGCGGCGAAGAGACCCAGTACTTC. This chain connects TRBV5-4 to TRBJ2-5; possible D gene TRBD1, 5 bases. V was clipped by 3 bases and J by 3 bases, with 12 bases between them. This CDR3 has 14 amino acids. Germline V gene lookup returns CDR1 SGHNT and CDR2 YYREEE (reference sequence).

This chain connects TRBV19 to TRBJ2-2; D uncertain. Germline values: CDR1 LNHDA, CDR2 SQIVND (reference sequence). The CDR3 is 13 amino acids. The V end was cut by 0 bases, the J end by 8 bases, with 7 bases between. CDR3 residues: CASSIDAGGELFF. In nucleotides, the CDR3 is TGTGCCAGTAGTATAGACGCTGGGGGGGAGCTGTTTTTT. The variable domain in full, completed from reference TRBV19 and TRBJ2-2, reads DGGITQSPKYLFRKEGQNVTLSCEQNLNHDAMYWYRQDPGQGLRLIYYSQIVNDFQKGDIAEGYSVSREKKESFPLTVTSAQKNPTAFYLCASSIDAGGELFFGEGSRLTVL.

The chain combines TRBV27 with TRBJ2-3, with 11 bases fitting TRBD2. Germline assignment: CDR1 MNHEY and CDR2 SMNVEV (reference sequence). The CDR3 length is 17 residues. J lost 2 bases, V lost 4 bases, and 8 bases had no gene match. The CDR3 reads CASSSLIAGGHTDTQYF. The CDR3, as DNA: TGTGCCAGCAGTTCCCTTATAGCGGGAGGGCACACAGATACGCAGTATTTT.

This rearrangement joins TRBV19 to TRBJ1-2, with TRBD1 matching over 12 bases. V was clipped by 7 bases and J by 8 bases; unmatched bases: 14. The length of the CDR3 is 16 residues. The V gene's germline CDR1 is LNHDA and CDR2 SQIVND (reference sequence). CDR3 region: CASTFPGTGGVFGYTF. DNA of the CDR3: TGTGCCAGTACATTTCCCGGGACAGGGGGCGTTTTCGGCTACACCTTC.